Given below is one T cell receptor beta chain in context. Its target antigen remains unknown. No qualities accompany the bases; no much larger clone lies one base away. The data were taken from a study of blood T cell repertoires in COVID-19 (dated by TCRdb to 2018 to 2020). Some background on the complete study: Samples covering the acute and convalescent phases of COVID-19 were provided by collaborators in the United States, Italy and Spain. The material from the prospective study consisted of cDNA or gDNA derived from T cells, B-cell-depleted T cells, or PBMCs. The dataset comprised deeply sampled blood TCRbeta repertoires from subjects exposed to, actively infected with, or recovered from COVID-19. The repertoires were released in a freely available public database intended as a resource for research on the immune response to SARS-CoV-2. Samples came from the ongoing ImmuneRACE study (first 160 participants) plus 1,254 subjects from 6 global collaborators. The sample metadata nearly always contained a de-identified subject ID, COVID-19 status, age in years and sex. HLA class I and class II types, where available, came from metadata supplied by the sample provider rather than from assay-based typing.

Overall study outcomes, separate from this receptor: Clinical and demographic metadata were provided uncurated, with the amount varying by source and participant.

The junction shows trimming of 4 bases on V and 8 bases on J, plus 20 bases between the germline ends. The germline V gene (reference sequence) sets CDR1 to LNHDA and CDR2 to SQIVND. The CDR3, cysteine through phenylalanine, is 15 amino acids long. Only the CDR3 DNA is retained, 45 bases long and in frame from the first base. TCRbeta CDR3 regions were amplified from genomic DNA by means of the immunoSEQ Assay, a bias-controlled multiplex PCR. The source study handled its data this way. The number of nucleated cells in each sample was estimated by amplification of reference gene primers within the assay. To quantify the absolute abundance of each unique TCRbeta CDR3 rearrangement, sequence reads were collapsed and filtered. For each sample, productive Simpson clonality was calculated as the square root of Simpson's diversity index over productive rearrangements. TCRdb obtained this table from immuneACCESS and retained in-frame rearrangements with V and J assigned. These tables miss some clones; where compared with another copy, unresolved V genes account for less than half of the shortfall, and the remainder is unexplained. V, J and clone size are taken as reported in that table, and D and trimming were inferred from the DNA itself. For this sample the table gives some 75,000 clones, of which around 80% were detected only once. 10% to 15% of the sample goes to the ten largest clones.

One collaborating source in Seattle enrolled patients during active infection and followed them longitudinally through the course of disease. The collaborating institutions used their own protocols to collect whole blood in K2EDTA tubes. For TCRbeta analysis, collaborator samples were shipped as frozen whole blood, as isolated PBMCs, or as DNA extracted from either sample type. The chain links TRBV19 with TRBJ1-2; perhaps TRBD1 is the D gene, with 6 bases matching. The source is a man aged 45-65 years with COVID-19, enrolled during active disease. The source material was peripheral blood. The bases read TGTGCCAGTAGTAGTCCCGGGACACTTATTCTCGGCTACACCTTC. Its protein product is CASSSPGTLILGYTF.